This TCR beta chain was sequenced during a study of shared clonotypes between healthy human individuals. General study findings and limits: Estimated richness values were generally larger in naive subsets than in memory subsets. It was only blood that was sampled, and tissue repertoires likely differ.

The study enrolled healthy HIV-negative adults without recent acute infections or vaccinations as donors. Worth noting for this clone: No antigen is known for it.

From germline, CDR1 is SEHNR and CDR2 FQNEAQ (reference sequence). Trimming stripped 5 bases from V and 3 bases from J, with 10 bases between. This CDR3 has 13 amino acids. Using immunoSEQ multiplex PCR, the repertoire was profiled, and TCRdb retains in-frame clones only, with some absent. The table shows roughly 2.4 million clones, with approximately 94% occurring only once. The clonotype originates from a man aged 18 to 29 in good health. The sample was naive CD4+ T cells sorted from blood. The subset: CD45RA+ positively selected. V usage is TRBV7-9 and J usage is TRBJ1-2; no reliable D call. The CDR3 DNA sequence: TGTGCCAGCAGCCGCGGACCCTACTATGGCTACACCTTC. Protein product: CASSRGPYYGYTF.